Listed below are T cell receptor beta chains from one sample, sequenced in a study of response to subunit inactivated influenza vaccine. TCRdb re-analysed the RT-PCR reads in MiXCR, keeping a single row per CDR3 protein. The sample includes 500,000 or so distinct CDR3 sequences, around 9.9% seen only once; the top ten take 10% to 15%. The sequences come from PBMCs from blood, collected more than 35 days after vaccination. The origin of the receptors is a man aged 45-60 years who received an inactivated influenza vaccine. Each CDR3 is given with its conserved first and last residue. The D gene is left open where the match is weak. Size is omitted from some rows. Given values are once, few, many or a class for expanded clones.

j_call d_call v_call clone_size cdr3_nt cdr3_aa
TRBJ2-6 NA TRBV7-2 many TGTGCCAGCAGCCCCCGCTCTGGGGCCAACGTCCTGACTTTC CASSPRSGANVLTF
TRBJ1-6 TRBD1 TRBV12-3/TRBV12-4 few TGTGCCAGCAGTTTCGACAGGGGCGGGAATTCACCCCTCCACTTT CASSFDRGGNSPLHF
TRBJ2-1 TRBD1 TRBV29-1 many TGCAGCGTTGGAGGGGGCCTAAACAATGAGCAGTTCTTC CSVGGGLNNEQFF
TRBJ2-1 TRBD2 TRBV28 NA TGTGCCAGCAGTTTTGAGTTTTCGAGCGGGAGAGGCAGTGAGCAGTTCTTC CASSFEFSSGRGSEQFF
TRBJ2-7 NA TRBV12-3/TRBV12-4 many TGTGCCAGCAGTTTATCGGGGATCGGGAACGAGCAGTACTTC CASSLSGIGNEQYF
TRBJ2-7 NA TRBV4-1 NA TGCGCCAGCAGCCAAGCACCGGGACCCCCCTACGAGCAGTACTTC CASSQAPGPPYEQYF
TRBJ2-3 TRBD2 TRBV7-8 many TGTGCCAGCAGCTTAACGGGGGGGCTCGCAGATACGCAGTATTTT CASSLTGGLADTQYF
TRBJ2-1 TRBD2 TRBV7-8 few TGTGCCAGCAGCTTACGGGCCGGGAGGGGGGCTAGCGGGGAGTACAATGAGCAGTTCTTC CASSLRAGRGASGEYNEQFF
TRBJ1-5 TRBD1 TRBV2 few TGTGCCAGCAGTGCGGACAGGGCTTATCAGCCCCAGCATTTT CASSADRAYQPQHF
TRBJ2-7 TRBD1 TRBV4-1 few TGCGCCAGCAGCCAAGGCTGGGACAGGGTGTCCGAGCAGTACTTC CASSQGWDRVSEQYF
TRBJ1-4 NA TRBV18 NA TGTGCCAGCTCACCAACAAAGGTGGATGAAAAACTGTTTTTT CASSPTKVDEKLFF
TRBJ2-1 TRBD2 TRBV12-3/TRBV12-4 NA TGTGCCAGCAGTCTCAGCGGGGGGGGTACCTACAATGAGCAGTTCTTC CASSLSGGGTYNEQFF
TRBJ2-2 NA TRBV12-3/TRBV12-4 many TGTGCCAGCAGTCCCCCAAGGGACGGGGAGCTGTTTTTT CASSPPRDGELFF
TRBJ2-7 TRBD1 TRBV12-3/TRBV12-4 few TGTGCCAGCTCGGGACAGGGAATTTACGAGCAGTACTTC CASSGQGIYEQYF